These 26 T cell receptor beta chains were sequenced from one sample in a study of Ad26.COV2.S vaccination and SARS-CoV-2 variants. The table came from immunoSEQ multiplex PCR; TCRdb's copy has only in-frame clones and leaves some out. The data hold about 680,000 clones, with 70% to 90% observed a single time. This sample's treatment: 19 received Ad26.COV2.S at low or high dose, single or two shots; roughly 5 received placebo; per-sample allocation not given. After the first vaccine or placebo injection, samples were drawn on day 63. The sequences come from peripheral blood, collected in a trial of Ad26.COV2.S vaccine versus placebo. The receptors here all came from a person between 18 and 59 years old who received the Ad26.COV2.S COVID-19 vaccine or a placebo.

This clone has only a few counts. DNA of the CDR3: TGTGCCAGCAGTCGCGACAGACTCTATGGCTACACCTTC. It is translated as CASSRDRLYGYTF. The chain combines TRBV6-5 with TRBJ1-2, with D tentatively TRBD1 (5 bases). CDR3 length: 13 amino acids. V was cut by 5 bases and J by 4 bases, with 11 bases left in between. Germline-derived CDR1 and CDR2 are MNHEY and SVGAGI.

The chain joins TRBV19 to TRBJ1-1; tentatively, D is TRBD1 (5 bases). From germline, CDR1 is LNHDA and CDR2 SQIVND (reference sequence). This CDR3 spans 14 amino acids. The V gene lost 8 bases and the J gene lost 5 bases, with 18 bases spanning the gap. In nucleotides, the CDR3 is TGTGCCAGTGCGCGGCGCTCAGGGTTTACTGAAGCTTTCTTT. Protein: CASARRSGFTEAFF.

This CDR3 reads CASPFGGLNTEAFF. DNA for the CDR3: TGTGCCTCCCCTTTCGGGGGGCTGAACACTGAAGCTTTCTTT. This rearrangement joins TRBV30 to TRBJ1-1; D is possibly TRBD1 (6 bases). This CDR3 is 14 amino acids long. V lost 7 bases and J lost 0, with 15 bases in between. The germline CDR1 and CDR2 sequences are GTSNPN and SVGIG (reference sequence). Supplemented by reference TRBV30 and TRBJ1-1, the full variable domain reads SQTIHQWPATLVQPVGSPLSLECTVEGTSNPNLYWYRQAAGRGLQLLFYSVGIGQISSEVPQNLSASRPQDRQFILSSKKLLLSDSGFYLCASPFGGLNTEAFFGQGTRLTVV.

Worth noting for this clone: Other DNA sequences in the sample encode the same CDR3. This sequence joins TRBV5-1 and TRBJ2-7; 9 bases are a match to TRBD1. Per the germline V gene, CDR1 is SGHRS and CDR2 is YFSETQ. The V and J ends lost 2 bases and 3 bases, in that order; junction bases with no gene match: 3. The CDR3 is made up of 14 amino acids. The CDR3 nucleotides are TGCGCCAGCAGCTTCGGGACAGGGAGCTACGAGCAGTACTTC. Protein: CASSFGTGSYEQYF.

The genes are TRBV6-5 and TRBJ2-7, with TRBD1 matching 7 bases. The CDR3 has 14 residues. V was pared by 7 bases and J by 2 bases, with 8 bases of the junction left unmatched. Germline V gene data show CDR1 as MNHEY and CDR2 as SVGAGI. The CDR3 region is CASTQSGQTYEQYF. DNA for the CDR3: TGTGCCAGCACTCAATCGGGACAGACCTACGAGCAGTACTTC.

This rearrangement joins TRBV6-5 to TRBJ1-2; TRBD1 matches 9 bases. Germline-derived CDR1 and CDR2 are MNHEY and SVGAGI. The V segment lost 6 bases and the J segment 7 bases; nucleotides outside the gene matches: 6. The CDR3 loop spans 13 amino acids. The CDR3 region has the DNA TGTGCCAGCAGGGACAGGGGCGGCCGTGGCTACACCTTC. The encoded protein is CASRDRGGRGYTF.

The chain couples TRBV30 to TRBJ1-2, with a tentative D call TRBD1 (5 bases). V shed 2 bases and J shed 4 bases, with 20 bases lying between them. CDR1 GTSNPN and CDR2 SVGIG come from the germline V gene (reference sequence). The CDR3 is 16 amino acids. The chain's CDR3 is CAWSLFGASRSYGYTF. CDR3 DNA: TGTGCCTGGAGTCTGTTTGGGGCATCCCGGTCCTATGGCTACACCTTC.

The chain links TRBV12-3 or TRBV12-4 to TRBJ2-7; the D call may be TRBD1 or TRBD2 (5 bases each). The CDR3 is 12 amino acids. V was clipped by 7 bases and J by 7 bases, with 14 bases between them. The CDR3 loop is CASTGADLEQYF. In nucleotides, the CDR3 is TGTGCCAGCACCGGGGCAGACCTTGAGCAGTACTTC.

This clone came up a few times. The chain has TRBV3-1 (or the pseudogene TRBV3-2) and TRBJ1-3, with TRBD1 matching over 8 bases. The junction had 6 bases not matched to a gene; V was cut back by 2 bases and J by 0 bases. The CDR3 covers 17 residues. CDR1 and CDR2 (germline): LGHDT, YNNKEL (reference sequence). CDR3 protein: CASSQNPGGNSGNTIYF. CDR3 coding DNA: TGTGCCAGCAGCCAAAATCCAGGGGGCAACTCTGGAAACACCATATATTTT.

The rearrangement uses TRBV29-1 and TRBJ2-3; no firm D call. Trimming pared 3 bases from V and 0 bases from J, leaving 10 bases between. Germline V lookup: CDR1 SQVTM, CDR2 ANQGSEA. The CDR3 length is 14 residues. CDR3 region: CSVEPGRSTDTQYF. CDR3 sequence (DNA): TGCAGCGTTGAGCCGGGCCGCAGCACAGATACGCAGTATTTT.

The CDR3 DNA reads as TGCGCCAGCAGCCACCGGCGGGCGGGGGCGGGGGGAAACACCATATATTTT. It yields the protein CASSHRRAGAGGNTIYF. V and J are TRBV4-3 and TRBJ1-3; perhaps TRBD1 as D (6 bases). Trimming removed 3 bases from V and 4 bases from J, with 19 bases in between. The CDR3 runs 17 residues. CDR1 LGHNA and CDR2 YSLEER come from the germline V gene.

This clone appeared a single time. This rearrangement joins TRBV7-8 to TRBJ2-5; D is perhaps TRBD2 (6 bases). The CDR3 has 14 amino acids. Trimming removed 6 bases at V and 0 bases at J, with 11 bases between. Germline CDR1 and CDR2: SGHVS and FQNEAQ. CDR3 in amino acids: CASRLAAHQETQYF. Here the CDR3 DNA reads TGTGCCAGCAGACTAGCAGCTCACCAAGAGACCCAGTACTTC.

This chain links TRBV6-2 or TRBV6-3 with TRBJ1-3, with D hard to call. Between the trimmed V and J ends, which lost 0 bases and 0 bases, there was a span of 9 bases. This CDR3 has 16 amino acids. Germline V CDR1 and CDR2: MNHEY, SVGEGT. CDR3: CASSYSRASSGNTIYF. The CDR3 DNA is TGTGCCAGCAGTTACTCGAGGGCAAGCTCTGGAAACACCATATATTTT.

V and J are TRBV4-2 and TRBJ1-1; D is undetermined. The CDR3 has 13 amino acids. Trimming took 1 base from V and 5 from J, leaving 8 bases between them. Germline V gene sequence: CDR1 LGHNA, CDR2 YNFKEQ. This CDR3 reads CASSQATGTEAFF. The DNA for the CDR3 is TGTGCCAGCAGCCAAGCGACCGGGACTGAAGCTTTCTTT.

J is TRBJ1-5 and V is TRBV4-2; 9 nucleotides agree with TRBD1. Looked up from germline, CDR1 is LGHNA and CDR2 is YNFKEQ. V was clipped by 1 base and J by 3 bases; unmatched bases: 4. The CDR3 covers 16 residues. CDR3: CASSQVTGGVNQPQHF. CDR3 DNA: TGTGCCAGCAGCCAAGTCACAGGGGGCGTCAATCAGCCCCAGCATTTT.

V usage is TRBV4-2 and J usage is TRBJ2-1, with D unclear. V was shortened by 0 bases and J by 2 bases, with 2 bases between the two germline ends. CDR1 is LGHNA and CDR2 is YNFKEQ in the germline V gene. The CDR3 extends over 13 amino acids. The CDR3: CASSQDAYNEQFF. The DNA for the CDR3 is TGTGCCAGCAGCCAAGATGCCTACAATGAGCAGTTCTTC.

This clone was counted a few times. The chain uses TRBV5-5 and TRBJ1-5; D gene unclear. Trimming shortened V by 4 bases and J by 1 base, and 9 bases separated the two germline ends. This CDR3 spans 14 amino acids. From germline, CDR1 is SGHKS and CDR2 YYEKEE (reference sequence). CDR3 protein: CASSLGLSNQPQHF. For the CDR3, the DNA is TGTGCCAGCAGCCTTGGCCTGAGCAATCAGCCCCAGCATTTT.

This sequence joins TRBV6-1 and TRBJ2-2; TRBD1 agrees at 7 bases. CDR1 and CDR2 (germline): MNHNS, SASEGT. The CDR3 covers 18 residues. Trimming removed 4 bases from V and 5 bases from J; junction bases left unmatched: 16. CDR3 amino acids: CASSGRDRAAAKTGELFF. CDR3 nucleotide sequence: TGTGCCAGCAGTGGCAGAGACAGGGCCGCGGCCAAAACCGGGGAGCTGTTTTTT.

The chain employs TRBV19 and TRBJ2-3, with a possible D match to TRBD2 (7 bases). This CDR3 has 13 amino acids. The ends were cut back, 6 bases at V and 6 bases at J, with 13 bases in the middle. Germline V gene data show CDR1 as LNHDA and CDR2 as SQIVND (reference sequence). The CDR3 DNA reads as TGTGCCAGTAGACAGGGAGGGGTTGATACGCAGTATTTT. This sequence encodes CASRQGGVDTQYF.

In DNA, the CDR3 is TGTGCCAGCAGCTTGTATCCGACAGGGCGAGAAACAACCGGGGAGCTGTTTTTT. It codes for CASSLYPTGRETTGELFF. The rearrangement uses TRBV5-5 and TRBJ2-2; 7 nucleotides agree with TRBD1. Germline lookup yields CDR1 SGHKS and CDR2 YYEKEE (reference sequence). This CDR3 region has 18 residues. J gave up 5 bases and V 1 base, and 14 bases lay outside the gene matches.

This clone was seen once. The rearrangement links TRBV18 to TRBJ2-6, with D perhaps given as TRBD1 or TRBD2 (6 bases each). Deletions cut 4 bases from V and 0 bases from J, with 16 bases between. The length of the CDR3 is 18 residues. Germline CDR1 reads KGHSH; CDR2 reads LQKENI. As DNA, the CDR3 is TGTGCCAGCTCACAGGGGGGCAGGGCCACCTCTGGGGCCAACGTCCTGACTTTC. Translating gives CASSQGGRATSGANVLTF.

V and J are TRBV28 and TRBJ1-1, with TRBD1 as a possible D gene (6 bases). The germline V and J ends were trimmed by 1 base and 4 bases, with 10 bases remaining between them. Per germline, CDR1 MDHEN and CDR2 SYDVKM. The CDR3 covers 14 residues. The CDR3 region has the DNA TGTGCCAGCAGTTTATTACAGGGCGTCACTGAAGCTTTCTTT. Protein product: CASSLLQGVTEAFF.

The V gene is TRBV27, the J gene TRBJ1-6; possible D gene TRBD1, 5 bases. CDR1 is MNHEY, CDR2 SMNVEV, per germline (reference sequence). There are 13 residues in the CDR3. Trimming removed 4 bases at V and 15 bases at J, with 16 bases between. Here the CDR3 reads CASSYGQMSLLHF. The CDR3 nucleotides are TGTGCCAGCAGTTACGGACAAATGAGTCTCCTCCACTTT.

This rearrangement joins TRBV7-9 to TRBJ2-1; no clear D gene. Per germline, CDR1 SEHNR and CDR2 FQNEAQ (reference sequence). Trimming shortened V by 5 bases and J by 3 bases, and 14 bases separated the two germline ends. The CDR3 length is 15 residues. The CDR3 DNA reads as TGTGCCAGCAGCCTTTTAGGTCCCGGCTACAATGAGCAGTTCTTC. Translated: CASSLLGPGYNEQFF.

The chain links TRBV11-3 to TRBJ2-1; TRBD1 matches 9 bases. The CDR3 covers 15 residues. The germline CDR1 and CDR2 sequences are SGHNT and YENEEA. Trimming cost V 5 bases and J 6 bases; bases outside gene matches: 8. The CDR3 DNA is TGTGCCAGCAGCCCCCGGGACAGGGTCCTCAATGAGCAGTTCTTC. It specifies CASSPRDRVLNEQFF. Drawing the rest from reference TRBV11-3 and TRBJ2-1, the complete variable domain is EAGVVQSPRYKIIEKKQPVAFWCNPISGHNTLYWYLQNLGQGPELLIRYENEEAVDDSQLPKDRFSAERLKGVDSTLKIQPAELGDSAVYLCASSPRDRVLNEQFFGPGTRLTVL.

The chain is built from TRBV11-2 and TRBJ2-3; no firm D call. CDR3 length: 11 amino acids. Germline V gene lookup returns CDR1 SGHAT and CDR2 FQNNGV. Trimming took 4 bases from V and 9 from J, leaving 8 bases between them. The CDR3 region is CASSSPGTQYF. The CDR3 DNA is TGTGCCAGCAGCTCCCCTGGAACGCAGTATTTT.